The source of this T cell receptor (beta chain) is a study of control samples from healthy donors and cancer patients. A note on this clone: The same CDR3 is also encoded by other DNA sequences in this sample.

Profiled with immunoSEQ multiplex PCR; TCRdb holds only in-frame clones, not every one. This sample has 250,000 to 300,000 clones, with about four fifths found just once. CDR1 SEHNR and CDR2 FQNEAQ come from the germline V gene (reference sequence). The CDR3 is 13 residues long. Trimming removed 1 base at V and 1 base at J, with 4 bases between. This chain links TRBV7-9 with TRBJ2-5; D gene unclear. The TCR sequence derives from a woman in her sixties with lung cancer. The specimen sequenced was PBMCs. The CDR3 DNA follows: TGTGCCAGCAGCTTAGGGGGCCAAGAGACCCAGTACTTC. It codes for CASSLGGQETQYF.